This entry is about one T cell receptor beta chain. The source of the sample is a study of blood T cell repertoires in COVID-19. The ends lost 2 bases at V and 5 bases at J; junction bases unmatched: 5. The CDR3 covers 14 residues. Germline CDR1 and CDR2: MNHEY and SVGEGT. Generated by immunoSEQ multiplex PCR, the TCRdb table keeps only in-frame clones and is missing some. The table has about 70,000 clones, nearly 80% seen once; the top ten hold 5% to 7.5%. The origin of this receptor is a woman in her sixties or seventies with acute or convalescent COVID-19. The rearrangement joins TRBV6-2 or TRBV6-3 to TRBJ2-5; 7 bases are a match to TRBD2. Sequencing was done on a sample of peripheral blood. CDR3 amino acids: CASSYLGGGETQYF. For the CDR3, the DNA is TGTGCCAGCAGTTACCTCGGGGGAGGGGAGACCCAGTACTTC.